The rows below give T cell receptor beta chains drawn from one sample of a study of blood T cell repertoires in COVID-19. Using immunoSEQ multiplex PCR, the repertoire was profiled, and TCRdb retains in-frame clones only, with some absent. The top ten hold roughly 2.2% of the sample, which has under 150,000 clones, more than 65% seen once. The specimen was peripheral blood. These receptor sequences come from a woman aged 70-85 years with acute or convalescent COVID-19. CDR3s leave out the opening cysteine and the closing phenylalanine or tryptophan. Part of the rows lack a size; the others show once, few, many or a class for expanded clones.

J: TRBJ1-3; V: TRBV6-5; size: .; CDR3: ASKGTGNTIY
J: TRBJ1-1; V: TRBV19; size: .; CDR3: ASSIGSIAGGTEAF
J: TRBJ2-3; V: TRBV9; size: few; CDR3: ASSSRTGKVDTQY
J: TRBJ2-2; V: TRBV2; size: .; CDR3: ASSEGQGRNTGELF
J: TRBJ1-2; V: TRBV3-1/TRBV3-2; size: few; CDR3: ASSPRRAEGYT
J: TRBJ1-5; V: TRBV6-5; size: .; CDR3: ASSRTGGNQPQH
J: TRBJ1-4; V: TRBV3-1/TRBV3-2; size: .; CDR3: ASSIGTGLTEKLF
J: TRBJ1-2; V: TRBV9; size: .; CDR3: ASSGQGPHGYT
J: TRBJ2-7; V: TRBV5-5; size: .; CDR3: ASSFPGPGYEQY
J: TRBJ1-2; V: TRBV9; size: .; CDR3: ASSVAGTGFGGYT
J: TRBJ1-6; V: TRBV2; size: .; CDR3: ASRRRADNSPLH
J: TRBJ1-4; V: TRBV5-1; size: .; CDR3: ASSLGRGGYEKLF
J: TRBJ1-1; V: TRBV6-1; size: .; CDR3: ASSEWRGTSTRVTEAF
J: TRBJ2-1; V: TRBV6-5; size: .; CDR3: AVLGGLAFNEQF
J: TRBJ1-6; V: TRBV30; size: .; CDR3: AWKTGGTNNSPLH
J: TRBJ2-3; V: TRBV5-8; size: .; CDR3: ASSSGADTQY
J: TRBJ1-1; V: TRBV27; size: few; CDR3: ASSLRYPNTEAF
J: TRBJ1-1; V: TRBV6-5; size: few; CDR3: ASTPSYNTEAF
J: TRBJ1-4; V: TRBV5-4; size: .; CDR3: ASSLGSANEKLF
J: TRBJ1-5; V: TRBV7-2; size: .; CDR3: ASSLGGTGNQPQH
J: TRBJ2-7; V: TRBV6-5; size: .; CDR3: ASSYSTPDGVDEQY
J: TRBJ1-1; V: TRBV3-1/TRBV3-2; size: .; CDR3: ASSSRTGGGNTEAF
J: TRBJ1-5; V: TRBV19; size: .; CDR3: ASSPGQGRYSNQPQH
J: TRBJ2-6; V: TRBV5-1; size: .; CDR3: ASSFMGLKNSGANVLT
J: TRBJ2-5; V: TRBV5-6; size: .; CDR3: ASSLRGQGIWETQY
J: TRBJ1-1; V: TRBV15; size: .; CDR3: ATSPTGGWGMNTEAF
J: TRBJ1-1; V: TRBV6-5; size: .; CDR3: ASSLTGRTEAF
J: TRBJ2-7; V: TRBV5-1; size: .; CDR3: ASSQRDRVYEQY
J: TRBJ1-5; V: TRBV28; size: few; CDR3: ASSPLGGGQPQH
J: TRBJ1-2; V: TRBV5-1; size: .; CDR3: ASSPGTGGIYGYT
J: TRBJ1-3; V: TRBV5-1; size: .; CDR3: ASSSQGAYGNTIY
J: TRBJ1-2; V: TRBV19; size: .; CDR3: ASSTPRQGQGYGYT
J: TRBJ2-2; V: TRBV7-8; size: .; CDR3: ASSLGLEHTGELF
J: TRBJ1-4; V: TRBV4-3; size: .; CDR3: ASSLAGGSDEKLF
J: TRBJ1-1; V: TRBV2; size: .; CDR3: ASKLRGIFTEAF
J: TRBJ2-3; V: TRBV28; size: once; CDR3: ASSFFGGPVDTQY
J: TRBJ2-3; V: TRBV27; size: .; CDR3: ASSAGTSVNTDTQY
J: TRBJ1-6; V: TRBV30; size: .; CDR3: AWSPQYNSPLH
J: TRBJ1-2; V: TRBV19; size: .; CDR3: ASSSRDSCT
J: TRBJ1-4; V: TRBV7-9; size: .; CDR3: ASSSLDEKLF
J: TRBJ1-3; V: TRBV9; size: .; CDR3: ASSPIGDLSGNTIY
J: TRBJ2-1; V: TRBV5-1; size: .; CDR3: ASQAGTGGNEQF
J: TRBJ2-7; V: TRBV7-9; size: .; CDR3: ASSLGGRGLDEQY
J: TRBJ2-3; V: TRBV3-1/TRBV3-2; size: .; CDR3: ASSPFGSRTDTQY
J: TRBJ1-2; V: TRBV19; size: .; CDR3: ASSPGTGALYGYT
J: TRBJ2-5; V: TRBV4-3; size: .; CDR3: ASSQVGGGPLQETQY
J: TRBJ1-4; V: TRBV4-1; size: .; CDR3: ASSQRDSPNEKLF
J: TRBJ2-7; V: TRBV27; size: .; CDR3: ASNSLTGIHEQY
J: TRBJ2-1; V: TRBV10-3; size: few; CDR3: AISEGIRSSYNEQF
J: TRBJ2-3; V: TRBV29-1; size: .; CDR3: SVDYADTQY